This T cell receptor beta chain emerged from a study of shared clonotypes between healthy human individuals. Study-level results: The four-donor shared clonotypes exceeded non-shared clonotypes in generation probability, with non-shared ones scoring lower.

Repertoires were generated with immunoSEQ multiplex PCR, while TCRdb's copy carries only in-frame clones and drops some. The sample includes about 1 million clones, under 80% of them seen just once. Germline assignment: CDR1 MDHEN and CDR2 SYDVKM. Trimming at V came to 5 bases and at J to 3 bases, leaving 29 bases not matched to a gene. The CDR3 length is 22 residues. This clone was counted a single time. The target antigen is unknown. Sequencing input: memory CD4+ T cells sorted from blood. The subset was: CD45RA-negative fraction. The chain has TRBV28 and TRBJ2-7; 9 bases are shared with TRBD1. The receptor comes from a man in his late teens or twenties in good health. CDR3 region: CASSTPDPMGTGKKWGDYEQYF. DNA of the CDR3: TGTGCCAGCAGTACCCCTGACCCCATGGGGACAGGGAAAAAGTGGGGGGACTACGAGCAGTACTTC.